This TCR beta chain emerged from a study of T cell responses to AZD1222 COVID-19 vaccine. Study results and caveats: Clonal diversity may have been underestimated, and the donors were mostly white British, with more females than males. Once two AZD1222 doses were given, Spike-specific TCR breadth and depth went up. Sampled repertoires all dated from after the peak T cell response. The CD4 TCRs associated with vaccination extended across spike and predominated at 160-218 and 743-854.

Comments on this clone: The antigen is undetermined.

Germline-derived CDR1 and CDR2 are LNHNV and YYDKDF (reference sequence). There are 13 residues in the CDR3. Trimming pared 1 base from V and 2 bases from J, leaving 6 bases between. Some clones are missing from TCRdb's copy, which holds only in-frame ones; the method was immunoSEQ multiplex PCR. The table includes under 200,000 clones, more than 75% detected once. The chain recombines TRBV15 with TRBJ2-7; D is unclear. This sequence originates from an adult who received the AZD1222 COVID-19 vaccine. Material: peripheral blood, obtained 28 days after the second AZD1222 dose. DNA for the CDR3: TGTGCCACCAGCAGAGTCGGACCCTACGAGCAGTACTTC. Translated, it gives CATSRVGPYEQYF.